Listed here are 32 T cell receptor beta chains from one sample, sequenced in a study of blood T cell repertoires in COVID-19. Clones were read by immunoSEQ multiplex PCR, and TCRdb kept only the in-frame ones, dropping some. The sample records about 300,000 clones, roughly 90% being singletons. Sequenced input: PBMCs or T cells enriched from blood (not recorded which). The receptors stem from a woman aged 45 to 65 who had been exposed to COVID-19.

This clone was seen only a few times. The V call is TRBV6-1, the J call TRBJ2-2, with 8 bases identical to TRBD1. Germline trimming cut 4 bases from V and 0 bases from J; bases unmatched to any gene: 4. The CDR3 is 16 amino acids. CDR1 MNHNS and CDR2 SASEGT come from the germline V gene. CDR3 protein: CASSVETGANTGELFF. In DNA, the CDR3 is TGTGCCAGCAGTGTTGAGACAGGGGCGAACACCGGGGAGCTGTTTTTT.

This clone was seen just once. The chain employs TRBV5-1 and TRBJ2-3; 9 bases are a match to TRBD1. The J segment lost 5 bases and the V segment lost 4 bases, leaving 11 bases of the junction unmatched. Germline V lookup: CDR1 SGHRS, CDR2 YFSETQ. The CDR3 is 16 residues long. The CDR3 sequence: CASSQITGGEVDTQYF. In DNA, the CDR3 is TGCGCCAGCAGCCAGATCACAGGGGGCGAGGTAGATACGCAGTATTTT.

The chain is built from TRBV6-5 and TRBJ1-1; D is possibly TRBD1 (6 bases). CDR1 and CDR2 from the germline V gene are MNHEY and SVGAGI. V gave up 8 bases and J gave up 3 bases, with 16 bases separating them. This CDR3 has 14 amino acids. The CDR3 loop reads CASYLPGGHTEAFF. The CDR3 nucleotides read TGTGCCAGCTACCTCCCGGGGGGCCACACTGAAGCTTTCTTT.

V gene TRBV5-4 combines with J gene TRBJ2-3; the D gene is possibly TRBD2 (6 bases). The CDR3 has 14 residues. Germline assignment: CDR1 SGHNT and CDR2 YYREEE (reference sequence). Trimming left V 2 bases short and J 2 bases short, with 9 bases between. DNA of the CDR3: TGTGCCAGCAGCTTTGCGGACTACACAGATACGCAGTATTTT. It specifies CASSFADYTDTQYF.

This rearrangement joins TRBV4-1 to TRBJ1-3; 9 bases map to TRBD1. CDR1 is MGHRA and CDR2 is YSYEKL in the germline V gene. The CDR3 length is 16 residues. Trimming removed 0 bases from V and 0 bases from J; junction bases left unmatched: 0. The CDR3 DNA is TGCGCCAGCAGCCAAGAGGGACAGGGCTCTGGAAACACCATATATTTT. Protein: CASSQEGQGSGNTIYF.

This chain links TRBV6-5 with TRBJ2-2; 8 positions agree with TRBD1. The CDR3 is made up of 12 amino acids. CDR1 is MNHEY and CDR2 is SVGAGI in the germline V gene. V lost 6 bases to trimming and J lost 9 bases; unmatched junction nucleotides: 3. The CDR3: CASRDRGWELFF. As DNA, the CDR3 is TGTGCCAGCAGAGACAGGGGATGGGAGCTGTTTTTT.

J is TRBJ2-7 and V is TRBV18; 7 positions agree with TRBD1. Germline V gene sequence: CDR1 KGHSH, CDR2 LQKENI. The CDR3 is made up of 16 amino acids. V trimming: 3 bases; J trimming: 4 bases; junction bases outside the gene matches: 12. CDR3 nucleotides: TGTGCCAGCTCACCTGTGAGGGGGCGGATTGGTTACGAGCAGTACTTC. Translation: CASSPVRGRIGYEQYF.

The chain carries TRBV5-8 and TRBJ1-1; possible D gene TRBD1, 6 bases. This CDR3 has 14 amino acids. The V gene's germline CDR1 is SGHTS and CDR2 YDEGEE. Between the trimmed V and J ends, which lost 0 bases and 6 bases, there was a span of 12 bases. CDR3 DNA sequence: TGTGCCAGCAGCTTGGGCAGGGGTAGAGCTGAAGCTTTCTTT. Translated: CASSLGRGRAEAFF.

The rearrangement joins TRBV3-1 (or the pseudogene TRBV3-2) to TRBJ2-2; maybe TRBD2 (6 bases). The CDR3 length is 14 residues. The germline V gene has CDR1 LGHDT and CDR2 YNNKEL (reference sequence). The ends were cut back, 11 bases at V and 0 bases at J, with 13 bases in the middle. The CDR3 reads CAALWGANTGELFF. DNA of the CDR3: TGTGCCGCCCTCTGGGGGGCGAACACCGGGGAGCTGTTTTTT.

This clone was observed a single time. The V call is TRBV5-8, the J call TRBJ2-4; a possible D gene is TRBD1 (5 bases). CDR1 is SGHTS, CDR2 YDEGEE, per germline. Trimming shortened V by 3 bases and J by 3 bases, and 10 bases separated the two germline ends. There are 14 residues in the CDR3. The CDR3 is CASSYQGSKNIQYF. The CDR3 DNA is TGTGCCAGCAGCTACCAGGGTAGCAAAAACATTCAGTACTTC.

This chain joins TRBV7-9 and TRBJ1-1; 10 bases match TRBD1. With 1 base clipped from V and 4 bases from J, the junction kept 9 bases outside the gene matches. The CDR3 loop spans 17 amino acids. Germline V gives CDR1 SEHNR, CDR2 FQNEAQ (reference sequence). CDR3 nucleotide sequence: TGTGCCAGCAGCTTAGGCGGGACAGGGGTTTCCAGCACTGAAGCTTTCTTT. It yields the protein CASSLGGTGVSSTEAFF.

The chain recombines TRBV7-8 with TRBJ1-5, with D possibly being TRBD1 (5 bases). Germline CDR1 SGHVS, CDR2 FQNEAQ. The CDR3 contains 18 residues. Trimming cost V 5 bases and J 2 bases, with 22 bases left between them. The CDR3 DNA follows: TGTGCCAGCAGCCCAGGTGGGGGGTGGGTTTTTGGCAATCAGCCCCAGCATTTT. The encoded protein is CASSPGGGWVFGNQPQHF.

The genes are TRBV7-2 and TRBJ2-5; D remains unclear. Germline loops: CDR1 SGHTA, CDR2 FQGNSA. Trimming stripped 8 bases from V and 0 bases from J, with 7 bases between. The CDR3 consists of 12 residues. CDR3: CASRQDQETQYF. The CDR3 DNA reads TGTGCCAGCCGGCAGGACCAAGAGACCCAGTACTTC.

V gene TRBV6-5 combines with J gene TRBJ1-1, with 11 bases matching TRBD1. Germline assignment: CDR1 MNHEY and CDR2 SVGAGI. The CDR3 is 13 amino acids. The V gene end was trimmed by 6 bases and the J gene end by 10 bases; junction bases not matched to a gene: 7. CDR3 nucleotide sequence: TGTGCCAGCAGGTTAAGGACAGGGGGCCTAGCTTTCTTT. Translating gives CASRLRTGGLAFF.

The V call is TRBV27, the J call TRBJ2-1; 8 positions agree with TRBD1. With 9 bases clipped from V and 0 bases from J, the junction kept 10 bases outside the gene matches. CDR3 length equals 16 residues. Germline loops: CDR1 MNHEY, CDR2 SMNVEV (reference sequence). The CDR3 here is CASTDRGASSYNEQFF. In DNA, the CDR3 is TGTGCCAGTACTGACAGGGGCGCCAGCTCCTACAATGAGCAGTTCTTC.

The rearrangement joins TRBV4-2 to TRBJ1-4, with D perhaps TRBD1 (5 bases). The CDR3 sequence is 15 residues long. Germline CDR1 LGHNA, CDR2 YNFKEQ. Deletions cut 0 bases from V and 4 bases from J, with 9 bases between. The CDR3 bases are TGTGCCAGCAGCCAAGATCAGGGAATTAATGAAAAACTGTTTTTT. Its protein product is CASSQDQGINEKLFF.

This chain joins TRBV7-9 and TRBJ2-7; TRBD1 matches at 11 bases. With 5 bases clipped from V and 1 base from J, the junction kept 13 bases outside the gene matches. The germline V gene encodes CDR1 SEHNR and CDR2 FQNEAQ (reference sequence). This CDR3 has 18 residues. CDR3: CASSGADRGRRGSYEQYF. The DNA of the CDR3 is TGTGCCAGCAGCGGAGCGGACAGGGGGCGCCGGGGATCCTACGAGCAGTACTTC.

The V call is TRBV7-6, the J call TRBJ1-1, with D maybe TRBD1 (6 bases). V was cut by 1 base and J by 1 base, with 7 bases left in between. Germline V gene sequence: CDR1 SGHVS, CDR2 FNYEAQ. This CDR3 is 14 amino acids long. The CDR3 bases are TGTGCCAGCAGCTTAGGGGGGCCGAACACTGAAGCTTTCTTT. This codes for CASSLGGPNTEAFF. Using reference TRBV7-6 and TRBJ1-1 for the parts outside the CDR3, the full variable domain is GAGVSQSPRYKVTKRGQDVALRCDPISGHVSLYWYRQALGQGPEFLTYFNYEAQQDKSGLPNDRFSAERPEGSISTLTIQRTEQRDSAMYRCASSLGGPNTEAFFGQGTRLTVV.

This chain links TRBV7-9 with TRBJ1-1, with 8 bases fitting TRBD1. CDR1 is SEHNR, CDR2 FQNEAQ, per germline (reference sequence). This CDR3 has 14 amino acids. The ends lost 5 bases at V and 7 bases at J; junction bases unmatched: 9. The CDR3 nucleotides read TGTGCCAGCAGCCCGGGACAGGTTTATTATGAAGCTTTCTTT. Protein: CASSPGQVYYEAFF.

The V gene is TRBV19, the J gene TRBJ2-1; 7 positions match TRBD2. CDR3 size: 15 residues. Germline V gene data show CDR1 as LNHDA and CDR2 as SQIVND (reference sequence). J gave up 0 bases and V 6 bases, and 5 bases lay outside the gene matches. The CDR3 loop reads CASRPGGNSYNEQFF. The CDR3 region has the DNA TGTGCCAGTAGACCCGGGGGGAACTCCTACAATGAGCAGTTCTTC.

This clone turned up a few times. The chain is built from TRBV7-9 and TRBJ2-2, with 7 bases aligning to TRBD2. After removal of 5 bases from V and 3 bases from J, the junction contained 9 bases not matched to a gene. Germline loops: CDR1 SEHNR, CDR2 FQNEAQ (reference sequence). The CDR3 totals 16 residues. The CDR3 region is CASSPPTGLYTGELFF. In nucleotides, the CDR3 is TGTGCCAGCAGCCCACCGACGGGACTATACACCGGGGAGCTGTTTTTT.

This chain connects TRBV28 to TRBJ1-6, with D uncertain. Trimming stripped 6 bases from V and 4 bases from J, with 13 bases between. The CDR3 covers 15 residues. Germline CDR1 reads MDHEN; CDR2 reads SYDVKM. In DNA form, the CDR3 reads TGTGCCAGCAGCCTACCGGTTGATTATAATTCACCCCTCCACTTT. Residues: CASSLPVDYNSPLHF.

The V call is TRBV20-1, the J call TRBJ2-7; D is possibly TRBD2 (5 bases). With 4 bases removed from V and 3 bases from J, the gap between germline ends came to 7 bases. There are 11 residues in the CDR3. Germline CDR1 DFQATT, CDR2 SNEGSKA (reference sequence). CDR3 nucleotides: TGCAGTGCTAAACGGGACTACGAGCAGTACTTC. Residues: CSAKRDYEQYF.

This chain joins TRBV10-3 and TRBJ1-1; D may be TRBD1 (5 bases). Germline values: CDR1 ENHRY, CDR2 SYGVKD. The CDR3 loop spans 14 amino acids. Deletions cut 5 bases from V and 0 bases from J, with 10 bases between. The CDR3, as DNA: TGTGCCATCAGTCGGGACTCCTTGAACACTGAAGCTTTCTTT. It encodes CAISRDSLNTEAFF.

The J gene is TRBJ2-1, the V gene TRBV25-1; D is possibly TRBD2 (7 bases). Germline V gene data show CDR1 as MGHDK and CDR2 as SYGVNS. This CDR3 contains 15 residues. Deletions cut 4 bases from V and 6 bases from J, with 16 bases between. The CDR3 sequence is CASSGGGRIGNEQFF. CDR3 nucleotides: TGTGCCAGCAGTGGGGGGGGCAGGATTGGCAATGAGCAGTTCTTC.

The chain joins TRBV5-1 to TRBJ1-3; 8 nucleotides match TRBD1. Germline V lookup: CDR1 SGHRS, CDR2 YFSETQ. The CDR3 loop spans 15 amino acids. Trimming at V came to 4 bases and at J to 4 bases, leaving 7 bases not matched to a gene. In DNA, the CDR3 is TGCGCCAGCAGCCCCGGACAGGGAGGAGGAAACACCATATATTTT. This translates into CASSPGQGGGNTIYF.

This sequence joins TRBV2 and TRBJ1-1, with TRBD1 identical over 8 bases. Unmatched junction bases numbered 5, after V lost 7 bases and J lost 1 base. The CDR3 has 14 amino acids. The germline V gene has CDR1 SNHLY and CDR2 FYNNEI. CDR3 bases: TGTGCCAGCATTCCGGACAGGGAGAACACTGAAGCTTTCTTT. This codes for CASIPDRENTEAFF.

The chain carries TRBV10-1 and TRBJ2-5; D is unclear. Trimming took 4 bases from V and 5 from J, leaving 14 bases between them. CDR3 size: 14 residues. Germline values: CDR1 WNHNN, CDR2 SYGVQD (reference sequence). The CDR3 region is CASSGHGPTETQYF. Here the CDR3 DNA reads TGCGCCAGCAGTGGCCACGGTCCCACGGAGACCCAGTACTTC.

This clone showed up just once. The chain couples TRBV6-5 to TRBJ1-5, with D maybe TRBD1 (5 bases). V lost 7 bases and J 5 bases, leaving 18 bases between the germline ends. Germline V gene data show CDR1 as MNHEY and CDR2 as SVGAGI. The length of the CDR3 is 15 residues. As DNA, the CDR3 is TGTGCCAGCACCCCAGGTCAGGGTATGCATCAGCCCCAGCATTTT. It is translated as CASTPGQGMHQPQHF.

J is TRBJ2-5 and V is TRBV28, with TRBD2 matching over 8 bases. This CDR3 region has 17 residues. Germline-derived CDR1 and CDR2 are MDHEN and SYDVKM. V was clipped by 1 base and J by 1 base; unmatched bases: 8. The CDR3 DNA sequence: TGTGCCAGCAGTTTATTCCGGGGGGGACCCGTCCAAGAGACCCAGTACTTC. This encodes CASSLFRGGPVQETQYF.

V is TRBV5-4 and J is TRBJ1-6; D ambiguous. Looked up from germline, CDR1 is SGHNT and CDR2 is YYREEE (reference sequence). Trimming pared 4 bases from V and 0 bases from J, leaving 8 bases between. The CDR3 is 15 amino acids. CDR3 loop: CASSPPGSYNSPLHF. The CDR3 DNA sequence: TGTGCCAGCAGCCCGCCGGGCTCCTATAATTCACCCCTCCACTTT.

The chain has TRBV28 and TRBJ1-5, with D tentatively TRBD1 (6 bases). V lost 1 base and J 0 bases, leaving 13 bases between the germline ends. CDR3 size: 17 residues. Germline-derived CDR1 and CDR2 are MDHEN and SYDVKM. The CDR3 spells CASSLSDHRDSNQPQHF. In DNA form, the CDR3 reads TGTGCCAGCAGTTTATCTGACCACAGGGATAGCAATCAGCCCCAGCATTTT.